What follows are 3 T cell receptor beta chains derived from one specimen sequenced in a study of blood T cell repertoires in COVID-19. Clones were sequenced by immunoSEQ multiplex PCR, and TCRdb holds only the in-frame ones, with some missing. The sample carries 70,000 to 95,000 clones, roughly 90% recorded once. The material sequenced was peripheral blood. These receptors were obtained from a man in his forties or fifties with COVID-19, enrolled during active disease.

The chain is built from TRBV3-1 (or the pseudogene TRBV3-2) and TRBJ2-4; TRBD2 might be the D (5 bases). The CDR3 runs to 16 residues. V lost 0 bases to trimming and J lost 0 bases, with 9 bases between them. Germline V gene data show CDR1 as LGHDT and CDR2 as YNNKEL (reference sequence). CDR3 nucleotides: TGTGCCAGCAGCCAAGAGGGAGCTCTAGCCAAAAACATTCAGTACTTC. The encoded protein is CASSQEGALAKNIQYF.

The chain carries TRBV12-3 or TRBV12-4 and TRBJ1-3, with D uncertain. There are 12 residues in the CDR3. V was clipped by 8 bases and J by 1 base, with 6 bases between them. CDR3 sequence reads: CASGNSGNTIYF. The CDR3 DNA follows: TGTGCCAGCGGCAATTCTGGAAACACCATATATTTT.

The chain is built from TRBV6-5 and TRBJ1-1; no clear D gene. The germline V gene encodes CDR1 MNHEY and CDR2 SVGAGI. CDR3 length equals 12 residues. Trimming stripped 6 bases from V and 11 bases from J, with 16 bases between. The CDR3 DNA is TGTGCCAGCAGCCCCATGGCGGGGATGGCTTTCTTT. Its protein product is CASSPMAGMAFF.